A selection of T cell receptor beta chains follows, all from one sample in a study of T-cell memory formation after mild COVID-19. TCRdb called the 5' RACE reads again in MiXCR, with one record for every CDR3 protein. The sample holds approximately 260,000 distinct CDR3 sequences; 15% to 20% are singletons and the top ten take about a fifth. Sequencing input: PBMCs or a T cell subset sorted from them (not recorded which). These receptors originate from a man younger than 35 who had mild COVID-19 (a few samples of this study predate the infection). Cell type and time point are not known. Each CDR3 is given with its conserved first and last residue. Fields, in order: clone size, V gene, J gene, D gene, CDR3 protein, CDR3 DNA. The D gene is left open where the match is weak. The size field is filled for only some rows; it gives once, few, many or a size class.

size: many
V: TRBV5-1
J: TRBJ1-1
D: .
CDR3: CASSFEVNTEAFF
DNA: TGCGCCAGCAGCTTTGAGGTGAACACTGAAGCTTTCTTT

size: few
V: TRBV7-4
J: TRBJ1-5
D: .
CDR3: CASSLVQGPLNQPQHF
DNA: TGTGCCAGCAGCTTAGTACAGGGACCTCTCAATCAGCCCCAGCATTTT

size: few
V: TRBV14
J: TRBJ2-2
D: .
CDR3: CASSQDPGELFF
DNA: TGTGCCAGCAGCCAAGACCCCGGGGAGCTGTTTTTT

size: .
V: TRBV5-1
J: TRBJ2-7
D: TRBD1
CDR3: CASSWVQGRLDEQYF
DNA: TGCGCCAGCAGCTGGGTACAGGGGCGGCTTGACGAGCAGTACTTC

size: .
V: TRBV29-1
J: TRBJ2-4
D: TRBD2
CDR3: CSVSPSGRGNIQYF
DNA: TGCAGCGTTTCCCCCTCGGGGAGGGGAAACATTCAGTACTTC

size: .
V: TRBV15
J: TRBJ2-3
D: TRBD2
CDR3: CATSRDERGGRDTQYF
DNA: TGTGCCACCAGCAGAGACGAGCGGGGGGGCCGTGATACGCAGTATTTT

size: few
V: TRBV6-6
J: TRBJ2-6
D: TRBD1
CDR3: CASSPQGAGANVLTF
DNA: TGTGCCAGCAGTCCACAGGGGGCTGGGGCCAACGTCCTGACTTTC

size: .
V: TRBV7-8
J: TRBJ2-1
D: .
CDR3: CASSPERGPYNEQFF
DNA: TGTGCCAGCAGCCCCGAGAGGGGCCCCTACAATGAGCAGTTCTTC

size: .
V: TRBV6-1
J: TRBJ1-3
D: .
CDR3: CASSEYSSGNTIYF
DNA: TGTGCCAGCAGTGAATACAGCTCTGGAAACACCATATATTTT

size: few
V: TRBV15
J: TRBJ2-5
D: .
CDR3: CATSRDYLGTQYF
DNA: TGTGCCACCAGCAGAGACTATCTTGGAACCCAGTACTTC

size: few
V: TRBV4-1
J: TRBJ2-1
D: .
CDR3: CASSRGVYNEQFF
DNA: TGCGCCAGCAGCCGGGGGGTATACAATGAGCAGTTCTTC

size: .
V: TRBV7-2
J: TRBJ1-6
D: .
CDR3: CASSFRGKAPLHF
DNA: TGTGCCAGCAGCTTCAGGGGTAAGGCACCCCTCCACTTT

size: .
V: TRBV28
J: TRBJ1-2
D: .
CDR3: CASTNRFYGYTF
DNA: TGTGCCAGCACTAACAGGTTCTATGGCTACACCTTC

size: .
V: TRBV5-1
J: TRBJ1-5
D: .
CDR3: CASSLAGGQEGPQHF
DNA: TGCGCCAGCAGCTTGGCCGGGGGGCAAGAAGGTCCCCAGCATTTT

size: .
V: TRBV4-3
J: TRBJ1-6
D: .
CDR3: CASSQEGVYSPLHF
DNA: TGCGCCAGCAGCCAAGAAGGGGTTTATTCACCCCTCCACTTT

size: .
V: TRBV2
J: TRBJ1-5
D: .
CDR3: CAIRRGAGNQPQHF
DNA: TGTGCCATCCGGAGGGGCGCGGGCAATCAGCCCCAGCATTTT

size: .
V: TRBV7-9
J: TRBJ1-1
D: TRBD1
CDR3: CASSLEGQGLANTEAFF
DNA: TGTGCCAGCAGCTTAGAGGGACAGGGCTTGGCAAACACTGAAGCTTTCTTT

size: .
V: TRBV12-3/TRBV12-4
J: TRBJ1-1
D: .
CDR3: CASSLRYGTEAFF
DNA: TGTGCCAGCAGTCTGAGGTATGGCACTGAAGCTTTCTTT

size: few
V: TRBV7-2
J: TRBJ2-5
D: .
CDR3: CASSLSGKETQYF
DNA: TGTGCCAGCAGCCTCAGCGGAAAAGAGACCCAGTACTTC